This T cell receptor beta chain was found in a study of radiation and T cells in renal cell carcinoma. Clones were sequenced by immunoSEQ multiplex PCR, and TCRdb holds only the in-frame ones, with some missing. The table lists around 130,000 clones, about 81% of them singletons, with less than 2.5% in the top ten. Comment on this clone: What it binds is unknown.

Study-level findings and limits: No pretreatment tumor biopsies were available for baseline clonotypes. In blood, top tumor clones expanded by 2 weeks, shrinking by 4.

Time point described: blood 2 weeks post-SBRT. Treatment denoted: 15 Gy SBRT to primary tumor, nephrectomy 4 weeks later. The tumor was a clear cell renal cell carcinoma. The TCR was taken from a woman aged 60-70 years with renal cell carcinoma. Sequencing was performed on blood, taken from a patient whose treatment included radiotherapy and nephrectomy.

The CDR3 here is CASTHSGVVTEAFF. The CDR3 DNA follows: TGTGCCAGCACCCACTCAGGGGTAGTCACTGAAGCTTTCTTT. The gene calls are TRBV28 and TRBJ1-1; D perhaps matches TRBD1 (6 bases). Per germline, CDR1 MDHEN and CDR2 SYDVKM. V lost 7 bases and J 4 bases, leaving 16 bases between the germline ends. The CDR3 totals 14 residues. The full variable domain, rest sourced from reference TRBV28 and TRBJ1-1, is DVKVTQSSRYLVKRTGEKVFLECVQDMDHENMFWYRQDPGLGLRLIYFSYDVKMKEKGDIPEGYSVSREKKERFSLILESASTNQTSMYLCASTHSGVVTEAFFGQGTRLTVV.